This is a list of T cell receptor beta chains from one sample in a study of PD-L1 blockade in urothelial cancer. TCRdb's table, derived via immunoSEQ multiplex PCR, lists solely in-frame clones and lacks some. The sample lists 65,000 to 85,000 clones, less than 95% occurring once. Sequenced here: PBMCs, sampled around atezolizumab (anti-PD-L1) treatment. Receptors originate from an elderly woman with urothelial cancer. Each CDR3 is given with its conserved first and last residue. D genes are given only for firm matches. The size field is filled for only some rows; it gives once, few, many or a size class.

V gene: TRBV7-2
J gene: TRBJ2-4
D gene: -
clone size: -
CDR3 DNA: TGTGCCAGCAGCGTAGAGGGACTAGCCAAAAACATTCAGTACTTC
CDR3 protein: CASSVEGLAKNIQYF

V gene: TRBV27
J gene: TRBJ2-6
D gene: TRBD1
clone size: -
CDR3 DNA: TGTGCCAGCAGTCCCGACAGGGGTTCTGGGGCCAACGTCCTGACTTTC
CDR3 protein: CASSPDRGSGANVLTF

V gene: TRBV28
J gene: TRBJ2-3
D gene: TRBD1
clone size: -
CDR3 DNA: TGTGCCAGCAGGACAGGGGGCCGCACAGATACGCAGTATTTT
CDR3 protein: CASRTGGRTDTQYF

V gene: TRBV28
J gene: TRBJ2-5
D gene: TRBD2
clone size: -
CDR3 DNA: TGTGCCAGCACTAGCGGAGGTCACGAACAAGAGACCCAGTACTTC
CDR3 protein: CASTSGGHEQETQYF

V gene: TRBV12-5
J gene: TRBJ1-1
D gene: -
clone size: few
CDR3 DNA: TGTGCTAGTGGCCTCCCGGGGAACACTGAAGCTTTCTTT
CDR3 protein: CASGLPGNTEAFF

V gene: TRBV6-5
J gene: TRBJ2-3
D gene: TRBD1
clone size: -
CDR3 DNA: TGTGCCTGTCGGACAGGTCCTAGCACAGATACGCAGTATTTT
CDR3 protein: CACRTGPSTDTQYF

V gene: TRBV29-1
J gene: TRBJ1-2
D gene: TRBD1
clone size: -
CDR3 DNA: TGCAGCGTTGTTGAGGACAGGGGGATATCTTCAAACTATGGCTACACCTTC
CDR3 protein: CSVVEDRGISSNYGYTF

V gene: TRBV29-1
J gene: TRBJ2-7
D gene: TRBD2
clone size: -
CDR3 DNA: TGCAGCGTTCGACTAGCGGGCGGCAGGGAGCAGTACTTC
CDR3 protein: CSVRLAGGREQYF

V gene: TRBV11-2
J gene: TRBJ2-7
D gene: TRBD1
clone size: -
CDR3 DNA: TGTGCCAGCAGCCCAGGGACAGCCAACGAGCAGTACTTC
CDR3 protein: CASSPGTANEQYF

V gene: TRBV5-4
J gene: TRBJ2-7
D gene: TRBD2
clone size: -
CDR3 DNA: TGTGCCAGCAGCTTGTTCGGCGGGAGGGCGCCCGAGCAGTACTTC
CDR3 protein: CASSLFGGRAPEQYF

V gene: TRBV27
J gene: TRBJ2-5
D gene: TRBD1
clone size: -
CDR3 DNA: TGTGCCAGCAGTGGGGACAGGGGAACCCAAGAGACCCAGTACTTC
CDR3 protein: CASSGDRGTQETQYF

V gene: TRBV28
J gene: TRBJ1-1
D gene: -
clone size: -
CDR3 DNA: TGTGCCAGCTCGAATCGGGGACTTCTCGGGGGGACTGAAGCTTTCTTT
CDR3 protein: CASSNRGLLGGTEAFF

V gene: TRBV10-2
J gene: TRBJ1-4
D gene: TRBD1
clone size: -
CDR3 DNA: TGCGCCAGCAGTGAGTCGGTTTTGGAAGGGGGCACTACGGGAACTAATGAAAAACTGTTTTTT
CDR3 protein: CASSESVLEGGTTGTNEKLFF

V gene: TRBV4-1
J gene: TRBJ2-5
D gene: -
clone size: -
CDR3 DNA: TGCGCCAGCAGCCAAGGACAGGGGAGGGGCCAAGAGACCCAGTACTTC
CDR3 protein: CASSQGQGRGQETQYF